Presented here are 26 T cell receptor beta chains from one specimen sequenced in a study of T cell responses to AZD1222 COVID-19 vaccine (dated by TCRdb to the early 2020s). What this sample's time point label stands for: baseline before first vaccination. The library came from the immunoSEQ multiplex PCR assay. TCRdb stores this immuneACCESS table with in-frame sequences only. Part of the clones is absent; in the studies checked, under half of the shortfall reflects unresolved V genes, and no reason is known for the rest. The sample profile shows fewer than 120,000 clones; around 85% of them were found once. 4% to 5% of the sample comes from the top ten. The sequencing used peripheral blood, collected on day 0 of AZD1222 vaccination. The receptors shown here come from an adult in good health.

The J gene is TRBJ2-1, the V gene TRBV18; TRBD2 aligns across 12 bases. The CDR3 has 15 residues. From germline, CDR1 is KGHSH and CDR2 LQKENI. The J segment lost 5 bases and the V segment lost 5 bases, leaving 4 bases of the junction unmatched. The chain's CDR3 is CASSATSGGNNEQFF. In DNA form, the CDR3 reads TGTGCCAGCTCAGCGACTAGCGGGGGAAACAATGAGCAGTTCTTC.

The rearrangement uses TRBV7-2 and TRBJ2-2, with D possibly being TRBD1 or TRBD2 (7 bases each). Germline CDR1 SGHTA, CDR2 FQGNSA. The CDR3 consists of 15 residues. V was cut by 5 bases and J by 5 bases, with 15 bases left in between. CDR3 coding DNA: TGTGCCAGCAGCCCAGGGGGGGGAGAAACCGGGGAGCTGTTTTTT. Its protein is CASSPGGGETGELFF.

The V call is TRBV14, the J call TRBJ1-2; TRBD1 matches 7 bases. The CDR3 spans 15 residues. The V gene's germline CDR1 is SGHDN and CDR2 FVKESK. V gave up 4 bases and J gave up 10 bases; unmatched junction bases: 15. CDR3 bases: TGTGCCAGCAGCCCGCTGGGACAGAGCGGGTCTTCCTACACCTTC. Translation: CASSPLGQSGSSYTF.

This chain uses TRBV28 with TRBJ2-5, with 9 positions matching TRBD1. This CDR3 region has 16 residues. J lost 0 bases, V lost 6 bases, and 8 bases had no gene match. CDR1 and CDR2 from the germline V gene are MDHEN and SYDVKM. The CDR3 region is CASSHSGTGYQETQYF. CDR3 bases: TGTGCCAGCAGCCATTCCGGGACAGGGTACCAAGAGACCCAGTACTTC.

CDR3 region: CASSRTGLNEKLFF. The CDR3 DNA reads as TGTGCCAGCAGTCGGACAGGCCTTAATGAAAAACTGTTTTTT. V gene TRBV28 combines with J gene TRBJ1-4; TRBD1 matches at 7 bases. CDR3 size: 14 residues. Germline lookup yields CDR1 MDHEN and CDR2 SYDVKM. Unmatched junction bases numbered 4, after V lost 5 bases and J lost 4 bases.

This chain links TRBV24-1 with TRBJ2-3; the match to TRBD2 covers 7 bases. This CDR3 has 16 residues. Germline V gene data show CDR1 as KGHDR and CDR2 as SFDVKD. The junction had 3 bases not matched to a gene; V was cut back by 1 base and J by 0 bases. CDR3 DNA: TGTGCCACCAGTGATTTTCATAGCGGGAGCACAGATACGCAGTATTTT. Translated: CATSDFHSGSTDTQYF.

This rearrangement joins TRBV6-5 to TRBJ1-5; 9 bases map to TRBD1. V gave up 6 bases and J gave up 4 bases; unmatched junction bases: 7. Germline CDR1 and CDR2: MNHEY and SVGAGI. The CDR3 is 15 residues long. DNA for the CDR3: TGTGCCAGCAGCGAGGACAGGGGTGGTAATCAGCCCCAGCATTTT. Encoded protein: CASSEDRGGNQPQHF.

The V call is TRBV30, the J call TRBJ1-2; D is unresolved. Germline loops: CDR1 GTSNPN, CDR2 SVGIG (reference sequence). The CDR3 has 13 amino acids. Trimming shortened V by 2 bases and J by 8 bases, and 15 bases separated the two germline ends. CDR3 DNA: TGTGCCTGGAGTCTACAGACCAGAAAAGGCTACACCTTC. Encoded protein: CAWSLQTRKGYTF.

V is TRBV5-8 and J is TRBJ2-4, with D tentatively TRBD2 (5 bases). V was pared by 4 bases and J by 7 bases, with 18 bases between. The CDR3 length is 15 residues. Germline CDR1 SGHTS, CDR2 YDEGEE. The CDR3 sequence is CASSTMDARGNIQYF. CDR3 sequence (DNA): TGTGCCAGCAGCACGATGGACGCCCGCGGGAACATTCAGTACTTC.

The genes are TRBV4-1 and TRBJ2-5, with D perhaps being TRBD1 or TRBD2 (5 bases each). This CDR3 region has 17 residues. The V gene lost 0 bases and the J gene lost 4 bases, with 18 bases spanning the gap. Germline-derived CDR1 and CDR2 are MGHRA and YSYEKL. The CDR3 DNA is TGCGCCAGCAGCCAAGAAGATGGGGGAGTAGGGCGAGAGACCCAGTACTTC. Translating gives CASSQEDGGVGRETQYF.

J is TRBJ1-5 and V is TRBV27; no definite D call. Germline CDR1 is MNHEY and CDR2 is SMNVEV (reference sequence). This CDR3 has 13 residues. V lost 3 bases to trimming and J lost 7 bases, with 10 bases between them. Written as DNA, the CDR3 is TGTGCCAGCAGTTTTAGGGTGAACCAGCCCCAGCATTTT. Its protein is CASSFRVNQPQHF.

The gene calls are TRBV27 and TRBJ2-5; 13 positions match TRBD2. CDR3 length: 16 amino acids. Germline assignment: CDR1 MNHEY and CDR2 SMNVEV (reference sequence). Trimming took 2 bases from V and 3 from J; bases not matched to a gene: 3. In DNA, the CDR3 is TGTGCCAGCAGTTTAAACGGACTAGCGGGGGAAGAGACCCAGTACTTC. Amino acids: CASSLNGLAGEETQYF.

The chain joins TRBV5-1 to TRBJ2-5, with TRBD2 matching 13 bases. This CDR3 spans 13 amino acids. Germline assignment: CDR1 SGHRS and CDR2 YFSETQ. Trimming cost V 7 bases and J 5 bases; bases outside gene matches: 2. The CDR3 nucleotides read TGCGCCAGCGGGACTAGCGGGGCTGAGACCCAGTACTTC. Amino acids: CASGTSGAETQYF.

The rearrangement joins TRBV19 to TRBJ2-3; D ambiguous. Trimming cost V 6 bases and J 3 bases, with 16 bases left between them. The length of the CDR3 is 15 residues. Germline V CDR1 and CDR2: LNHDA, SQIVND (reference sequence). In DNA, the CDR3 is TGTGCCAGTAGCTACAGTCCTGGGTGGACAGATACGCAGTATTTT. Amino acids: CASSYSPGWTDTQYF.

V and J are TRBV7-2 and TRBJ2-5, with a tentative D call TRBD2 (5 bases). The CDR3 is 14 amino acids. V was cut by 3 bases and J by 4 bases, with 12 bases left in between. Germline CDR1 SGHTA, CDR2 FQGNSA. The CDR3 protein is CASSLSGLAETQYF. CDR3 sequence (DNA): TGTGCCAGCAGCTTGAGTGGGCTAGCAGAGACCCAGTACTTC. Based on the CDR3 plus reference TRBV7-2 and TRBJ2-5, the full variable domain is GAGVSQSPSNKVTEKGKDVELRCDPISGHTALYWYRQSLGQGLEFLIYFQGNSAPDKSGLPSDRFSAERTGGSVSTLTIQRTQQEDSAVYLCASSLSGLAETQYFGPGTRLLVL.

The CDR3 sequence: CASSSAYEQYF. The CDR3 DNA reads TGTGCCAGCAGTTCTGCCTACGAGCAGTACTTC. The chain combines TRBV28 with TRBJ2-7; D is uncertain. Trimming left V 4 bases short and J 2 bases short, with 3 bases between. The CDR3 is made up of 11 amino acids. Germline assignment: CDR1 MDHEN and CDR2 SYDVKM.

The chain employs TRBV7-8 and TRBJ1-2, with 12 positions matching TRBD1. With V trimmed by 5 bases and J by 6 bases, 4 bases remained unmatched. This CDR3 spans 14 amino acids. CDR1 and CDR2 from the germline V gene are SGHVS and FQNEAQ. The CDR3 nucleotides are TGTGCCAGCAGCCGGGACAGGGGGCGCGATGGCTACACCTTC. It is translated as CASSRDRGRDGYTF.

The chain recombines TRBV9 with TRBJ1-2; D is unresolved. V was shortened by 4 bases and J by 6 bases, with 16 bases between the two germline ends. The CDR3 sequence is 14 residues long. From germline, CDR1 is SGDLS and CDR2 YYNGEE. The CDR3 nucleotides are TGTGCCAGCAGCACCCAGACGGGGAGGGATGGCTACACCTTC. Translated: CASSTQTGRDGYTF.

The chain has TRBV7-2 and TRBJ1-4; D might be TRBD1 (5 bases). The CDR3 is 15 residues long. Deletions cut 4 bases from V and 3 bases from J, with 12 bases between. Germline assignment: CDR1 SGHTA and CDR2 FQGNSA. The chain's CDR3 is CASSYDRGANEKLFF. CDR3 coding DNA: TGTGCCAGCAGCTACGACCGGGGGGCTAATGAAAAACTGTTTTTT.

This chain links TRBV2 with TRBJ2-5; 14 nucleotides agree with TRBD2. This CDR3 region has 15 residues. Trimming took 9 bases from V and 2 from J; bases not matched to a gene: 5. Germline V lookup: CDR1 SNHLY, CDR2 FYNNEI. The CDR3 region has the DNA TGTGCCAGATGGGGACTAGCGGGGGAACAAGAGACCCAGTACTTC. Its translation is CARWGLAGEQETQYF.

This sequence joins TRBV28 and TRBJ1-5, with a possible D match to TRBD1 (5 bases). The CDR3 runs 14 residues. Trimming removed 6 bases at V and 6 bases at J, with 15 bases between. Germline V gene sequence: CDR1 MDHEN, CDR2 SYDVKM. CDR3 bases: TGTGCCAGCAGCCCCTCAGGGCTCTCTCAGCCCCAGCATTTT. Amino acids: CASSPSGLSQPQHF.

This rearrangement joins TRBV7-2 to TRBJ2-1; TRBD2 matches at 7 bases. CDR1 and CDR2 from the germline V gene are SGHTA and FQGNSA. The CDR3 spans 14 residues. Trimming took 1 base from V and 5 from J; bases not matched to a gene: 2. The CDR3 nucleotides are TGTGCCAGCAGCTTAGACGGGGGGAACAATGAGCAGTTCTTC. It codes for CASSLDGGNNEQFF.

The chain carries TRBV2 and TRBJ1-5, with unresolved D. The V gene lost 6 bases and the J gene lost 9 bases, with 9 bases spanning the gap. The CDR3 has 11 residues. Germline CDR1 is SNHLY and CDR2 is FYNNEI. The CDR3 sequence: CASRSGGPQHF. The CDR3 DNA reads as TGTGCCAGCAGGAGCGGAGGGCCCCAGCATTTT.

CDR3 coding DNA: TGTGCCATCAGCGGAGAAGAGGGACTAGCGGGAGGGTGTTCCTACGAGCAGTACTTC. As protein: CAISGEEGLAGGCSYEQYF. The rearrangement uses TRBV21-1 and TRBJ2-7; TRBD2 is the table's D call, not checked against the DNA. TRBV21-1 is reported as a pseudogene. The CDR3 contains 19 residues.

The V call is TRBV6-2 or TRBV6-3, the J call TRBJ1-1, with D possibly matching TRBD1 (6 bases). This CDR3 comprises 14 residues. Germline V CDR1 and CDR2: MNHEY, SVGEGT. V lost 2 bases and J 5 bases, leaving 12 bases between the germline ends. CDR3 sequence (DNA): TGTGCCAGCAGTTACACAGGGAGGAGGACTGAAGCTTTCTTT. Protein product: CASSYTGRRTEAFF.

CDR3 coding DNA: TGTGCCAGCAGTGCCCGGCAGGGCTATAATTCACCCCTCCACTTT. It translates to CASSARQGYNSPLHF. The chain combines TRBV14 with TRBJ1-6; weak D call: TRBD1 (5 bases). The CDR3 spans 15 residues. V lost 6 bases, J lost 3 bases, and 12 bases lay in between. The germline V gene has CDR1 SGHDN and CDR2 FVKESK.